This TCR beta chain was documented in a study of T cell clonality in common variable immunodeficiency. Broader study findings: CVID subjects showed higher TCRbeta clonality than healthy controls. Fewer deletions and N-nucleotide insertions were reportedly seen in common variable immunodeficiency TCR beta sequences.

This clone was picked up many times. Its antigen remains unknown. The CDR3 end falls 3 residues outside the read, so it is completed with the germline J gene. Repertoires were generated with immunoSEQ multiplex PCR, while TCRdb's copy carries only in-frame clones and drops some. The sample was found to contain about 42,000 clones, and every one recurs. V shed 2 bases and J shed 5 bases, with 15 bases lying between them. Germline lookup yields CDR1 SGHTA and CDR2 FQGNSA. The CDR3 contains 15 residues. Both groups were predominantly of Caucasian heritage. CVID subjects had received replacement immunoglobulin for at least one year.

Sequenced: peripheral blood mononuclear cells. The clonotype comes from a human donor with common variable immunodeficiency. This rearrangement joins TRBV7-2 to TRBJ1-2, with D possibly matching TRBD1 (5 bases). CDR3 sequence: CASSLSLTRGYGYTF. The CDR3 DNA, read in part, is TGTGCCAGCAGCTTATCCCTGACACGGGGGTATGGC. The whole variable domain, filled in from reference TRBV7-2 and TRBJ1-2, reads GAGVSQSPSNKVTEKGKDVELRCDPISGHTALYWYRQSLGQGLEFLIYFQGNSAPDKSGLPSDRFSAERTGGSVSTLTIQRTQQEDSAVYLCASSLSLTRGYGYTFGSGTRLTVV.